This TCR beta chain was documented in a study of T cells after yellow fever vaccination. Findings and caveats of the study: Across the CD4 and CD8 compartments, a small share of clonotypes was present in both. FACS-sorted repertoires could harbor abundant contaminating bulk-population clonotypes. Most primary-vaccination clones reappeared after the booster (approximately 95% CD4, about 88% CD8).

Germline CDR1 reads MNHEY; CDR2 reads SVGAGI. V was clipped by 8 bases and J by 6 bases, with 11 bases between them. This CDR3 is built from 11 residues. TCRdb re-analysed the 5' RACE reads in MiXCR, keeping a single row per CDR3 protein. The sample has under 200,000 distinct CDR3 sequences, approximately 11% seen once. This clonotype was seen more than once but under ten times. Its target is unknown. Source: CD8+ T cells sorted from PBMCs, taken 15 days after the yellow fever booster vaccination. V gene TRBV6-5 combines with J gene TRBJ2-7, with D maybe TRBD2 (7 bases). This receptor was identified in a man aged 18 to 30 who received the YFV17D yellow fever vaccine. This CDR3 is CASGGAGEQYF. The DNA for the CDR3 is TGTGCCAGCGGGGGGGCCGGCGAGCAGTACTTC.